Below, 13 T cell receptor beta chains from the same sample are listed, as sequenced in a study of cytomegalovirus exposure and HLA in healthy donors. Vbeta (60) and Jbeta (13) primers were used in the PCR. Repertoires were generated with immunoSEQ multiplex PCR, while TCRdb's copy carries only in-frame clones and drops some. In the table there are around 140,000 clones, 82% of which are singletons. Source material: PBMCs. The receptor source for this set is a woman aged 45-59 years in good health and CMV-seropositive.

The chain carries TRBV6-6 and TRBJ2-1, with D possibly matching TRBD2 (6 bases). This CDR3 has 12 amino acids. Trimming left V 8 bases short and J 4 bases short, with 9 bases between. Germline CDR1 is MNHNY and CDR2 is SVGAGI (reference sequence). The CDR3 DNA sequence: TGTGCCAGCGGTCGGGGGTACAATGAGCAGTTCTTC. This translates into CASGRGYNEQFF.

The chain has TRBV5-1 and TRBJ2-2, with 11 bases fitting TRBD2. The CDR3 totals 17 residues. V shed 0 bases, J shed 6 bases, and the junction held 7 bases outside the gene matches. Germline V gene sequence: CDR1 SGHRS, CDR2 YFSETQ. The CDR3 sequence is CASSLDTSGSFAGELFF. DNA of the CDR3: TGCGCCAGCAGCTTGGATACTAGCGGGAGTTTCGCCGGGGAGCTGTTTTTT.

The chain has TRBV30 and TRBJ1-6; weak D call: TRBD1 (6 bases). Trimming shortened V by 1 base and J by 7 bases, and 11 bases separated the two germline ends. The CDR3 is 14 residues long. Germline V gene lookup returns CDR1 GTSNPN and CDR2 SVGIG (reference sequence). This chain's CDR3 is CAWSDWGLNSPLHF. CDR3 coding DNA: TGTGCCTGGAGTGACTGGGGGCTAAATTCACCCCTCCACTTT.

V is TRBV19 and J is TRBJ1-3, with a tentative D call TRBD1 (6 bases). V was clipped by 4 bases and J by 0 bases, with 13 bases between them. The CDR3 has 16 amino acids. CDR1 is LNHDA, CDR2 SQIVND, per germline (reference sequence). The CDR3 loop is CASSKIRGPSGNTIYF. CDR3 coding DNA: TGTGCCAGTAGTAAAATCAGGGGACCCTCTGGAAACACCATATATTTT.

V and J are TRBV28 and TRBJ2-7, with D uncertain. Trimming removed 3 bases from V and 6 bases from J, with 12 bases in between. The CDR3 totals 13 residues. The germline V gene encodes CDR1 MDHEN and CDR2 SYDVKM. This CDR3 reads CASSLSAPGEQYF. The CDR3 DNA reads TGTGCCAGCAGTTTGAGTGCACCCGGCGAGCAGTACTTC.

The V and J genes are TRBV5-1 and TRBJ2-5; 9 positions match TRBD1. The J call is in doubt because the DNA end fits TRBJ2-7 better. Germline V CDR1 and CDR2: SGHRS, YFSETQ. The CDR3 extends over 15 amino acids. The CDR3 sequence: CASSLGGQGLTEQYF. CDR3 coding DNA: TGCGCCAGCAGCTTGGGGGGACAGGGATTAACCGAGCAGTACTTC.

Comments on this clone: In the same sample, other DNA sequences code for this CDR3. The chain has TRBV2 and TRBJ2-3; D ambiguous. The CDR3 covers 15 residues. Trimming shortened V by 0 bases and J by 5 bases, and 12 bases separated the two germline ends. CDR1 and CDR2 from the germline V gene are SNHLY and FYNNEI. This CDR3 is CASSEAGPPGDTQYF. As DNA, the CDR3 is TGTGCCAGCAGTGAAGCGGGCCCCCCCGGAGATACGCAGTATTTT.

The V and J genes are TRBV5-6 and TRBJ1-5, with D tentatively TRBD1 (6 bases). V lost 4 bases to trimming and J lost 3 bases, with 8 bases between them. Per germline, CDR1 SGHDT and CDR2 YYEEEE. This CDR3 has 13 residues. The CDR3 DNA follows: TGTGCCAGCAGCCCAGGGGACAATCAGCCCCAGCATTTT. Translated, it gives CASSPGDNQPQHF.

The sample holds a few counts of this clone. The chain carries TRBV6-5 and TRBJ1-1, with D possibly TRBD1 on 5 matching bases. Trimming cost V 1 base and J 4 bases, with 7 bases left between them. Germline values: CDR1 MNHEY, CDR2 SVGAGI. The CDR3 consists of 13 residues. The CDR3 protein is CASSYYGGTEAFF. In nucleotides, the CDR3 is TGTGCCAGCAGTTACTACGGGGGCACTGAAGCTTTCTTT.

In regard to this clone: At the DNA level, this CDR3 is encoded by other sequences in the same sample as well. The CDR3 reads CASSLERTGGSYEQFF. DNA for the CDR3: TGTGCCAGCAGCTTAGAGAGAACGGGAGGGTCCTACGAGCAGTTCTTC. The chain carries TRBV11-3 and TRBJ2-1; 8 bases are a match to TRBD2. CDR3 size: 16 residues. The V gene's germline CDR1 is SGHNT and CDR2 YENEEA. The J segment lost 10 bases and the V segment lost 0 bases, leaving 11 bases of the junction unmatched.

The genes are TRBV27 and TRBJ2-1; D is possibly TRBD2 (5 bases). Germline CDR1 and CDR2: MNHEY and SMNVEV (reference sequence). The CDR3 sequence is 15 residues long. Between the trimmed V and J ends, which lost 6 bases and 7 bases, there was a span of 19 bases. The CDR3: CASSPWVGVGNEQFF. CDR3 bases: TGTGCCAGCAGCCCATGGGTGGGAGTGGGGAATGAGCAGTTCTTC.

CDR3 region: CASGVVNTGELFF. CDR3 DNA sequence: TGTGCCAGCGGAGTAGTGAACACCGGGGAGCTGTTTTTT. V and J are TRBV6-6 and TRBJ2-2; D call uncertain. Between the trimmed V and J ends, which lost 8 bases and 1 base, there was a span of 8 bases. In germline, CDR1 is MNHNY, CDR2 SVGAGI (reference sequence). This CDR3 is 13 amino acids long.

The chain employs TRBV27 and TRBJ1-2; possible D gene TRBD1, 6 bases. The CDR3 is 14 amino acids. The V gene lost 2 bases and the J gene lost 3 bases, with 10 bases spanning the gap. Germline V gives CDR1 MNHEY, CDR2 SMNVEV (reference sequence). As DNA, the CDR3 is TGTGCCAGCAGTTTAATACAGGGAGACTATGGCTACACCTTC. Translation gives CASSLIQGDYGYTF.